The TCR beta chain described here comes from a study of T cells after yellow fever vaccination. This CDR3 contains 16 residues. The germline V gene has CDR1 SEHNR and CDR2 FQNEAQ (reference sequence). Trimming removed 5 bases from V and 0 bases from J; junction bases left unmatched: 7. TCRdb used MiXCR to reprocess the 5' RACE reads, holding one entry per CDR3 protein. The sample carries hundreds of thousands of distinct CDR3 sequences, 7% to 9% recorded once. The input for sequencing was PBMCs, taken roughly 45 days after the first yellow fever vaccination. The receptor was isolated from a young man who received the YFV17D yellow fever vaccine. This chain links TRBV7-9 with TRBJ2-3, with 8 bases fitting TRBD2. CDR3 in amino acids: CASSLLTSESTDTQYF. The DNA for the CDR3 is TGTGCCAGCAGCCTCCTGACTAGCGAAAGCACAGATACGCAGTATTTT.